These 22 T cell receptor beta chains originate from one sample sequenced in a study of blood T cell repertoires in COVID-19. Using immunoSEQ multiplex PCR, the repertoire was profiled, and TCRdb retains in-frame clones only, with some absent. The data show about 170,000 clones, with about 83% seen just once and 3.7% held by the top ten. The source material was peripheral blood. These receptors originate from a man aged 18-30 years with active or convalescent COVID-19.

This clone has only a few counts. The chain recombines TRBV6-4 with TRBJ2-1, with 13 bases aligning to TRBD2. The CDR3 runs 15 residues. With 0 bases clipped from V and 7 bases from J, the junction kept 0 bases outside the gene matches. Germline V gene sequence: CDR1 MRHNA, CDR2 SNTAGT. Here the CDR3 DNA reads TGTGCCAGCAGTGACTCACTAGCGGGAGGGAATGAGCAGTTCTTC. Translating gives CASSDSLAGGNEQFF.

CDR3 nucleotide sequence: TGTGCCAGCAGGACGGCCGGGACAGACACCGGGGAGCTGTTTTTT. It translates to CASRTAGTDTGELFF. The chain uses TRBV6-6 and TRBJ2-2, with TRBD1 identical over 7 bases. CDR3 length: 15 amino acids. Germline CDR1 MNHNY, CDR2 SVGAGI (reference sequence). With 6 bases clipped from V and 3 bases from J, the junction kept 7 bases outside the gene matches.

The rearrangement uses TRBV9 and TRBJ1-6; TRBD1 matches at 8 bases. CDR3 length: 16 amino acids. J lost 3 bases, V lost 3 bases, and 5 bases had no gene match. Germline CDR1 is SGDLS and CDR2 is YYNGEE. For the CDR3, the DNA is TGTGCCAGCAGCGACCCCGGGACAGGCTATAATTCACCCCTCCACTTT. Residues: CASSDPGTGYNSPLHF.

The rearrangement links TRBV11-2 to TRBJ2-1; D gene ambiguous. The V end lost 4 bases, the J end lost 8 bases, and 18 bases lay between the germline ends. Germline V lookup: CDR1 SGHAT, CDR2 FQNNGV. CDR3 length equals 15 residues. The chain's CDR3 is CASSSGSSGFDEQFF. The CDR3 nucleotides are TGTGCCAGCAGCTCCGGGTCGTCCGGGTTCGATGAGCAGTTCTTC.

J is TRBJ1-4 and V is TRBV7-9; 7 bases line up with TRBD1. With V trimmed by 5 bases and J by 5 bases, 5 bases remained unmatched. This CDR3 has 14 amino acids. Germline CDR1 and CDR2: SEHNR and FQNEAQ (reference sequence). CDR3 nucleotide sequence: TGTGCCAGCAGCCGGGGACAGAAAAATGAAAAACTGTTTTTT. It translates to CASSRGQKNEKLFF.

This chain uses TRBV7-9 with TRBJ2-5; the match to TRBD2 covers 12 bases. V trimming: 4 bases; J trimming: 3 bases; junction bases outside the gene matches: 15. There are 19 residues in the CDR3. Germline CDR1 and CDR2: SEHNR and FQNEAQ (reference sequence). The CDR3 region is CASSSGLAGTRFLKETQYF. The CDR3 DNA sequence: TGTGCCAGCAGCTCCGGACTAGCGGGGACGCGATTCCTAAAAGAGACCCAGTACTTC.

This clone is categorized as medium-sized. This chain uses TRBV11-3 with TRBJ2-7; 10 bases align to TRBD2. V gave up 4 bases and J gave up 4 bases; unmatched junction bases: 16. Germline lookup yields CDR1 SGHNT and CDR2 YENEEA. This CDR3 comprises 18 residues. CDR3 bases: TGTGCCAGCAGCTCGACCCGGACTAGCGGCCCCTCCGGGTACGAGCAGTACTTC. The encoded protein is CASSSTRTSGPSGYEQYF.

The chain uses TRBV5-1 and TRBJ1-4; 10 positions agree with TRBD1. The germline gives CDR1 SGHRS, CDR2 YFSETQ. The CDR3 loop spans 16 amino acids. V gave up 0 bases and J gave up 7 bases; unmatched junction bases: 6. The CDR3, as DNA: TGCGCCAGCAGCTTGGGAATTGGGGACAGGGGTGAAAAACTGTTTTTT. Translation gives CASSLGIGDRGEKLFF.

CDR3 amino acids: CASRQTGGDEQFF. In DNA, the CDR3 is TGTGCCAGCAGACAGACAGGGGGCGATGAGCAGTTCTTC. This sequence joins TRBV7-2 and TRBJ2-1; 10 nucleotides match TRBD1. This CDR3 region has 13 residues. Germline loops: CDR1 SGHTA, CDR2 FQGNSA. The V and J ends lost 6 bases and 8 bases, in that order; junction bases with no gene match: 4.

This CDR3 is CASRRAGRREETQYF. CDR3 DNA: TGTGCCAGCAGGAGGGCGGGGAGGAGGGAAGAGACCCAGTACTTC. The chain employs TRBV6-5 and TRBJ2-5, with D tentatively TRBD2 (6 bases). The germline CDR1 and CDR2 sequences are MNHEY and SVGAGI. V lost 6 bases to trimming and J lost 3 bases, with 17 bases between them. This CDR3 comprises 15 residues.

The rearrangement uses TRBV10-1 and TRBJ1-2, with unresolved D. The CDR3 totals 12 residues. Trimming took 5 bases from V and 4 from J, leaving 8 bases between them. The germline V gene encodes CDR1 WNHNN and CDR2 SYGVQD (reference sequence). CDR3 DNA sequence: TGCGCCAGCAGTAAAACAGCCTATGGCTACACCTTC. It translates to CASSKTAYGYTF.

The chain couples TRBV5-1 to TRBJ2-5, with 8 nucleotides matching TRBD1. This CDR3 spans 15 amino acids. Germline-derived CDR1 and CDR2 are SGHRS and YFSETQ. The V and J ends lost 1 base and 4 bases, in that order; junction bases with no gene match: 6. The CDR3 DNA reads TGCGCCAGCAGCTTGTCGCAGGGGGCGGGAGAGACCCAGTACTTC. Amino acids: CASSLSQGAGETQYF. The complete variable domain, with remaining parts taken from reference TRBV5-1 and TRBJ2-5, reads KAGVTQTPRYLIKTRGQQVTLSCSPISGHRSVSWYQQTPGQGLQFLFEYFSETQRNKGNFPGRFSGRQFSNSRSEMNVSTLELGDSALYLCASSLSQGAGETQYFGPGTRLLVL.

This clone has a single count. V gene TRBV19 combines with J gene TRBJ1-1; D possibly corresponds to TRBD1 (6 bases). The CDR3 contains 12 residues. V was trimmed by 3 bases and J by 10 bases, leaving 12 bases between them. Germline CDR1 is LNHDA and CDR2 is SQIVND (reference sequence). CDR3 nucleotide sequence: TGTGCCAGTAGTATTATTGGGGGGGCAGCTTTCTTT. It encodes CASSIIGGAAFF.

This chain uses TRBV5-5 with TRBJ2-3; 13 positions match TRBD2. The CDR3 sequence is 17 residues long. Trimming took 4 bases from V and 5 from J; bases not matched to a gene: 10. The germline gives CDR1 SGHKS, CDR2 YYEKEE (reference sequence). The CDR3 DNA sequence: TGTGCCAGCAGCCTCGGACTAGCGGGGGCCCGGCTAGATACGCAGTATTTT. This codes for CASSLGLAGARLDTQYF. Variable domain in full (rest from reference TRBV5-5 and TRBJ2-3): DAGVTQSPTHLIKTRGQQVTLRCSPISGHKSVSWYQQVLGQGPQFIFQYYEKEERGRGNFPDRFSARQFPNYSSELNVNALLLGDSALYLCASSLGLAGARLDTQYFGPGTRLTVL.

This chain uses TRBV5-1 with TRBJ1-5; 10 positions match TRBD1. From germline, CDR1 is SGHRS and CDR2 YFSETQ. This CDR3 has 15 residues. J lost 4 bases, V lost 0 bases, and 1 base had no gene match. DNA of the CDR3: TGCGCCAGCAGCTTGGGGGACAGGGGTAATCAGCCCCAGCATTTT. Translated, it gives CASSLGDRGNQPQHF.

This sequence joins TRBV18 and TRBJ1-1, with D possibly TRBD1 on 5 matching bases. The germline V and J ends were trimmed by 4 bases and 6 bases, with 15 bases remaining between them. This CDR3 region has 14 residues. Germline CDR1 reads KGHSH; CDR2 reads LQKENI. CDR3 loop: CASSRAGTPAEAFF. The CDR3 DNA reads as TGTGCCAGCTCACGAGCCGGGACTCCGGCTGAAGCTTTCTTT.

For the CDR3, the DNA is TGTGCCTGGAGTGTACATCTAGCACTCAATCTATCGGCTTTCTTT. It is translated as CAWSVHLALNLSAFF. J is TRBJ1-1 and V is TRBV30; D is undetermined. This CDR3 has 15 amino acids. Germline CDR1 reads GTSNPN; CDR2 reads SVGIG (reference sequence). The V end was cut by 0 bases, the J end by 11 bases, with 22 bases between.

This clone is a singleton in its sample. The V and J genes are TRBV11-2 and TRBJ1-2; D uncertain. This CDR3 comprises 13 residues. With 5 bases removed from V and 3 bases from J, the gap between germline ends came to 10 bases. The germline V gene has CDR1 SGHAT and CDR2 FQNNGV. In nucleotides, the CDR3 is TGTGCCAGCAGCAAGATAGAAGACTATGGCTACACCTTC. Translating it yields CASSKIEDYGYTF.

The gene calls are TRBV27 and TRBJ1-1; no reliable D call. The germline V gene encodes CDR1 MNHEY and CDR2 SMNVEV (reference sequence). Trimming left V 3 bases short and J 2 bases short, with 10 bases between. This CDR3 region has 14 residues. In nucleotides, the CDR3 is TGTGCCAGCAGTTTCCACGGAGCCAACACTGAAGCTTTCTTT. Residues: CASSFHGANTEAFF.

This rearrangement joins TRBV4-1 to TRBJ1-1, with 10 positions matching TRBD1. The CDR3 spans 12 residues. Germline CDR1 and CDR2: MGHRA and YSYEKL. Trimming took 7 bases from V and 8 from J; bases not matched to a gene: 4. CDR3 amino acids: CASTGQGEEAFF. The CDR3 region has the DNA TGCGCCAGCACAGGACAGGGGGAGGAAGCTTTCTTT.

V gene TRBV21-1 combines with J gene TRBJ1-1. TRBV21-1 is given as a pseudogene. The CDR3 length is 17 residues. DNA of the CDR3: TGTGCCAGCAGCAAACCCCCCGGCGGCTACATGAACACTGAAGCTTTCTTT. It encodes CASSKPPGGYMNTEAFF.

The chain is built from TRBV5-6 and TRBJ2-1; 7 nucleotides align to TRBD1. After removal of 0 bases from V and 4 bases from J, the junction contained 7 bases not matched to a gene. This CDR3 comprises 16 residues. Germline V gene lookup returns CDR1 SGHDT and CDR2 YYEEEE. The CDR3 DNA sequence: TGTGCCAGCAGCTTGGGGACGGGACAGCCTTACAATGAGCAGTTCTTC. As protein: CASSLGTGQPYNEQFF. The full variable domain, completed using reference TRBV5-6 and TRBJ2-1, is DAGVTQSPTHLIKTRGQQVTLRCSPKSGHDTVSWYQQALGQGPQFIFQYYEEEERQRGNFPDRFSGHQFPNYSSELNVNALLLGDSALYLCASSLGTGQPYNEQFFGPGTRLTVL.